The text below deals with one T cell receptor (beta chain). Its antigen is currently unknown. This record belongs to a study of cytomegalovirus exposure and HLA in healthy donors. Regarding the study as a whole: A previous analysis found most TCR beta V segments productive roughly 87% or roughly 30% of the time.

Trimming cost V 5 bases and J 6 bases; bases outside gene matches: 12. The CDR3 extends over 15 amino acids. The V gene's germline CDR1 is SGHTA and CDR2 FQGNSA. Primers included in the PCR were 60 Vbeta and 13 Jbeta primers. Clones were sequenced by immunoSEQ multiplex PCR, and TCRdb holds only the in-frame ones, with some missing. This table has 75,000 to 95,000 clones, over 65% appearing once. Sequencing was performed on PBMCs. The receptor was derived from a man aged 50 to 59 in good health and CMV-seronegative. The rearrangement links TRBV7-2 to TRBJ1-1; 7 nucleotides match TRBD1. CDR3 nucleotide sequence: TGTGCCAGCAGCAGATCGACAGGGAGAAGCGCTGAAGCTTTCTTT. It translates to CASSRSTGRSAEAFF.